Listed below are T cell receptor beta chains from one sample, sequenced in a study of blood T cell repertoires in COVID-19. The protocol was immunoSEQ multiplex PCR, while the TCRdb copy is restricted to in-frame clones and leaves out a portion. The sample lists around 60,000 clones; 80% to 90% were seen once. The material sequenced was peripheral blood. The source is an elderly man with acute or convalescent COVID-19. Both conserved end residues are trimmed from each CDR3.

V,J,CDR3
TRBV2,TRBJ1-3,ASSDDRASGNTIY
TRBV13,TRBJ2-6,ASSRTGSGANVLT
TRBV19,TRBJ2-1,ASRTYGNEQF
TRBV20-1,TRBJ2-5,SASHGAGQETQY
TRBV27,TRBJ2-7,ASSLAQASFYEQY
TRBV27,TRBJ2-7,ASSRDYLSSYEQY
TRBV18,TRBJ1-1,ASSALPRDRTNTEAF
TRBV29-1,TRBJ2-2,SVELAANTGELF
TRBV4-2,TRBJ1-1,ASRTAGGAGHTEAF
TRBV6-5,TRBJ2-3,ASSYGSGGAKGTQY
TRBV5-6,TRBJ1-5,ASSLQGVHQPQH
TRBV5-5,TRBJ1-1,ASSLRGLNTEAF
TRBV2,TRBJ2-1,ASSSSPYNEQF
TRBV20-1,TRBJ2-5,SALAEETQY
TRBV5-1,TRBJ2-7,ASSLPSSGGSEQY
TRBV27,TRBJ1-6,ASSLFSGNRGSYNSPLH
TRBV5-1,TRBJ2-7,ASSLDTYEQY
TRBV18,TRBJ1-1,ASSPPDRAHTEAF
TRBV2,TRBJ2-3,ASSRRGGRDTQY
TRBV12-3/TRBV12-4,TRBJ2-2,ASTKGTGELF
TRBV4-1,TRBJ1-1,ASSSILNTEAF
TRBV7-9,TRBJ1-1,ASSPRTLRNTEAF
TRBV5-1,TRBJ2-7,ASSLGVGAYEQY
TRBV5-1,TRBJ2-2,ASSRGGGTDGELF
TRBV14,TRBJ1-2,ASSQDGSGHRGYT
TRBV2,TRBJ1-5,ASSETRTSNQPQH
TRBV7-6,TRBJ1-2,ASSSDRVYGYT
TRBV11-3,TRBJ1-2,ASSHMQGRGGGYT
TRBV19,TRBJ1-4,ASSETGVTNEKLF
TRBV11-3,TRBJ1-1,ASKPQTGRNTEAF
TRBV7-9,TRBJ1-2,ASSLTVNYGYT
TRBV6-5,TRBJ2-3,ASTAFGTDTQY
TRBV28,TRBJ2-3,ASSKDRAFTDTQY
TRBV5-1,TRBJ1-6,ASSQQGGNSPLH
TRBV2,TRBJ1-5,ASSEEGGLYNQPQH
TRBV9,TRBJ2-3,ASSVWTGGSTDTQY
TRBV7-9,TRBJ1-2,ASSLGGIDGYT
TRBV5-1,TRBJ2-1,ASSTIAGLHNEQF
TRBV20-1,TRBJ2-1,SAKSVHEQF
TRBV6-6,TRBJ1-3,ASSYDRGLPHTIY
TRBV21-1,TRBJ1-2,ASRGGEVAPEGYT
TRBV4-1,TRBJ1-2,ASSQEGPIASGYT
TRBV5-4,TRBJ2-5,ASSWDLGQTQY
TRBV5-6,TRBJ2-1,ASTGGPDYSYNEQF
TRBV23-1,TRBJ1-2,ASFPQGVGYT
TRBV11-2,TRBJ1-1,ASSLSFETEAF
TRBV7-7,TRBJ1-2,ASSHQRTGINYGYT
TRBV5-6,TRBJ2-7,ASSLQGFSAYEQY
TRBV7-8,TRBJ2-1,ASSLAGRERNEQF
TRBV10-3,TRBJ1-4,AISEGPGQGNEKLF
TRBV3-1/TRBV3-2,TRBJ1-5,ASSQEGQGARGQPQH
TRBV5-1,TRBJ1-1,ASSLAATGPEEAF
TRBV11-3,TRBJ1-6,ASSLGGVNSPLH
TRBV18,TRBJ1-3,ASSPLRDRGTGNTIY
TRBV11-3,TRBJ2-2,ASTRGGDLTGELF
TRBV19,TRBJ2-5,ASSIDHGGETQY